The TCR beta chain under discussion was sequenced for a study of shared clonotypes between healthy human individuals. Sequencing used immunoSEQ multiplex PCR; TCRdb keeps in-frame clones, though not all of them. The data contain around 700,000 clones, roughly 73% of them seen just once; the ten biggest clones take up 1.5% to 2%. General study points: Across subsets, estimated richness was generally greater for naive than for memory populations.

Trimming removed 2 bases from V and 6 bases from J; junction bases left unmatched: 5. Germline CDR1 is SGHRS and CDR2 is YFSETQ. The length of the CDR3 is 14 residues. Comment on this clone: The antigen remains undetermined. This sample also contains other DNA sequences that code for the same CDR3.

The sample taken for sequencing was memory CD4+ T cells sorted from blood. The subset here: CD45RA-negative fraction. This sequence was found in a woman in her 30s in good health. This chain links TRBV5-1 with TRBJ2-3; 8 nucleotides align to TRBD2. The CDR3 nucleotides read TGCGCCAGCAGCTTACGGGAGGGTTGGGATACGCAGTATTTT. It yields the protein CASSLREGWDTQYF. The full variable domain, completed using reference TRBV5-1 and TRBJ2-3, is KAGVTQTPRYLIKTRGQQVTLSCSPISGHRSVSWYQQTPGQGLQFLFEYFSETQRNKGNFPGRFSGRQFSNSRSEMNVSTLELGDSALYLCASSLREGWDTQYFGPGTRLTVL.